This T cell receptor (beta chain) appears in the sequencing data of a study of identical twins (dated by TCRdb to 2015 to 2016). With regard to the full study: TCR alpha and beta repertoires from monozygotic twins, unrelated adults of various ages and cord blood were deep-sequenced to test whether fetal clonotypes persist. Replicate twin experiments were performed at different times using different library preparation protocols to rule out contamination.

The method was 5' RACE. The sequencing machine was an Illumina HiSeq 2000. Template switching added a universal primer binding site, and the final cDNA carried a unique molecular identifier that allowed TCR cDNA molecules to be counted accurately. First-strand cDNA for TCR alpha and beta chains was synthesized from specific primers in the conserved constant-segment region. To control for contamination, each cDNA library was double barcoded with a SMART-Mk sample barcode plus Illumina barcodes. TruSeq adapter sequences, together with Illumina sample barcodes, were added in two successive PCR steps. The TCR alpha and beta cDNA libraries were sequenced on the Illumina HiSeq platform using custom primers. Per the source publication's procedure: Unique molecular identifiers were extracted from raw reads with MiGEC, and CDR3 positions were determined with MiXCR. Recombination models were inferred per individual with the repgenHMM and IGoR tools using an EM algorithm. The analysis of shared clonotypes was done with the tcR package in R, with sharing normalized by the product of cloneset sizes. Out-of-frame nonproductive sequences were analyzed to study raw recombination free of thymic and clonal selection effects. Starting from the raw public reads, TCRdb applied fastp trimming at Q25, assembled clones with MiXCR and retained in-frame beta chains. One record per CDR3 amino acid sequence lists the most common genes and DNA. The V and J calls and clone size are TCRdb's, not the authors'. Recorded for this sample are roughly 700,000 distinct CDR3 sequences; under 9% of them occurred a single time. The ten largest clonotypes hold approximately 0.89% of the sample.

This clonotype was found many times. Its recognized antigen is unknown. Within one base of it there is no much larger clone, and no base qualities were kept. All donors were healthy Caucasians. The twin cohort consisted of three pairs of female monozygotic twins, all aged 18 to 29 years. RNA for TCR libraries was isolated from peripheral blood mononuclear cells. V is cut by 4 bases and J by 4 bases, and the space between the germline ends is 7 bases. CDR1 and CDR2 were assigned from the germline V gene as ENHRY and SYGVKD. The CDR3 runs 12 amino acids, cysteine and phenylalanine included. Of the read, only the CDR3 DNA is kept; its 36 bases are in frame from base 1. What the work shows at the level of the full study, not this receptor alone: Excess twin sharing in beta out-of-frame sequences was weaker because fewer shared sequences lowered the signal-to-noise ratio. Zero-insertion analyses could be partly confounded by invariant T cells such as MAIT and iNKT, though diverse VJ usage argued against such confounding for most clonotypes. Fewer insertions were carried by abundant cord blood beta clonotypes, a similar but weaker trend appeared in young adult naive repertoires, and no such trend appeared in memory repertoires. Because the same donors could not be followed over many years, conclusions were based on cross-sectional statistical analysis. Compared with coincidental sharing between unrelated individuals, out-of-frame TCR alpha sequences shared between twins showed an excess of sequences with low generation probability. Out-of-frame TCR alpha sharing in monozygotic twins was systematically underestimated by recombination models, whereas sharing between unrelated individuals was in agreement with the recombination models.

These data were also filed under a second study, of yellow fever vaccine responses in identical twins. Looking at the second paper: The authors reported that the T cell response to vaccination in identical twins appeared partly convergent and partly personalized. In the study, vaccine-responding T cell clones were precisely tracked in identical twins.

The chain links TRBV10-3 with TRBJ1-2, with the identity of the D gene unclear. The sequence was collected from a woman aged 18 to 35 in good health. The sequencing sample was made of PBMCs. CDR3 protein: CAISGESYGYTF. The bases read TGTGCCATCAGTGGCGAGAGCTATGGCTACACCTTC.